Listed below are T cell receptor beta chains from one sample, sequenced in a study of cytomegalovirus exposure and HLA in healthy donors. The data were produced by immunoSEQ multiplex PCR, yet TCRdb's version contains in-frame clones alone and is incomplete. The sample lists about 150,000 clones; 86% were seen once. The specimen sequenced was PBMCs. Receptor source: a human donor in good health. CDR3s include the opening cysteine and the closing phenylalanine or tryptophan. The D gene is left open where the match is weak. Size is stated for part of the rows, as once, few or many counts, or as a class when the clone is expanded.

v_gene	abundance	len	d_gene	j_gene	CDR3nt	CDR3aa
TRBV5-1	-	15	-	TRBJ2-1	TGCGCCAGCAGCTTACAGGGGGGGACCTACAATGAGCAGTTCTTC	CASSLQGGTYNEQFF
TRBV7-3	-	14	TRBD1	TRBJ2-7	TGTGCCAGCAGCTATGGACAGGTAACCTACGAGCAGTACTTC	CASSYGQVTYEQYF
TRBV4-2	-	13	-	TRBJ1-1	TGTGCCAGTGGCTCCGCCATGAACACTGAAGCTTTCTTT	CASGSAMNTEAFF
TRBV5-4	-	13	TRBD1	TRBJ1-1	TGTGCCAGCAGCTCGGGACAGGGAGGTGAAGCTTTCTTT	CASSSGQGGEAFF
TRBV7-3	few	16	-	TRBJ2-7	TGTGCCAGCAGCTTAACGGCGACTAGTTACTCCTACGAGCAGTACTTC	CASSLTATSYSYEQYF
TRBV25-1	many	12	TRBD1	TRBJ2-7	TGTGCCAGCAGTAGGACAGGCTACGAGCAGTACTTC	CASSRTGYEQYF
TRBV9	-	15	TRBD1	TRBJ2-1	TGTGCCAGCAGCGTTGGACAGGGCGTTTACAATGAGCAGTTCTTC	CASSVGQGVYNEQFF
TRBV9	-	14	TRBD1	TRBJ1-2	TGTGCCAGCAGCAAGGACAGGAACCCCTATGGCTACACCTTC	CASSKDRNPYGYTF
TRBV2	-	13	-	TRBJ1-5	TGTGCCAGCAGTGAACAGTTCAAGAAACCCCAGCATTTT	CASSEQFKKPQHF
TRBV27	-	11	-	TRBJ2-7	TGTGCCAGCAGCGCGGGATTCGAGCAGTACTTC	CASSAGFEQYF
TRBV5-4	-	14	-	TRBJ2-5	TGTGCCAGCAGCATTTCTTCAGGGGGGGAGACCCAGTACTTC	CASSISSGGETQYF
TRBV4-3	-	13	-	TRBJ2-1	TGCGCCAGCAGCCCCCAGGTTTACAATGAGCAGTTCTTC	CASSPQVYNEQFF
TRBV30	-	16	TRBD2	TRBJ2-1	TGTGCCTGGAGGGATGCGGGAGGGCCTAACCACAATGAGCAGTTCTTC	CAWRDAGGPNHNEQFF
TRBV5-1	-	13	-	TRBJ2-7	TGCGCCAGCAGCTTGACGCTATTCTACGAGCAGTACTTC	CASSLTLFYEQYF
TRBV29-1	-	15	-	TRBJ1-1	TGCAGCATTTTGGGGTGGGCGCGGGCGAACACTGAAGCTTTCTTT	CSILGWARANTEAFF
TRBV19	-	12	TRBD1	TRBJ2-3	TGTGCCAGCCAGGGGGCAGGCGATACGCAGTATTTT	CASQGAGDTQYF
TRBV4-1	-	15	-	TRBJ1-5	TGCGCCAGCAGCCAAGAGGCAGGGCCCGGGTGGCCCCAGCATTTT	CASSQEAGPGWPQHF
TRBV7-6	-	13	-	TRBJ1-1	TGTGCCAGCAGCTCCGAAGCGAACACTGAAGCTTTCTTT	CASSSEANTEAFF
TRBV27	-	15	-	TRBJ2-3	TGTGCCAGCAGTCCCGGAGGCAGAGGCACAGATACGCAGTATTTT	CASSPGGRGTDTQYF
TRBV19	-	15	-	TRBJ1-6	TGTGCCAGTAGTCGGTCAGGGACCTATAATTCACCCCTCCACTTT	CASSRSGTYNSPLHF
TRBV7-9	few	17	TRBD2	TRBJ2-2	TGTGCCAGCAGCTCAGACCGGGGGGTTACGAACACCGGGGAGCTGTTTTTT	CASSSDRGVTNTGELFF
TRBV9	-	19	TRBD1	TRBJ1-1	TGTGCCAGCAGCGTGGACAGGGGGCGTCCCCTAACTAAGAACACTGAAGCTTTCTTT	CASSVDRGRPLTKNTEAFF
TRBV28	-	24	TRBD1	TRBJ2-7	TGTGCCAGCAGTTTATCGGTCTCGGGACAGGGGCCCTTCTACGGGAGGGAAACCTCCTACGAGCAGTACTTC	CASSLSVSGQGPFYGRETSYEQYF
TRBV27	-	12	-	TRBJ1-2	TGTGCCAGCAGTTTCACAGGAATGGGCTACACCTTC	CASSFTGMGYTF
TRBV10-3	-	13	-	TRBJ1-1	TGTGCCATCAGTGACAGGGTAAACACTGAAGCTTTCTTT	CAISDRVNTEAFF
TRBV11-2	-	14	-	TRBJ2-7	TGTGCCAGCAGCCTCCGTCAGGATCTCTACGAGCAGTACTTC	CASSLRQDLYEQYF
TRBV7-2	-	17	TRBD2	TRBJ2-1	TGTGCCAGCAGCACGACTAGCGGGGGGGTTGGGGTCAATGAGCAGTTCTTC	CASSTTSGGVGVNEQFF
TRBV7-9	-	12	-	TRBJ1-1	TGTGCCAGCAGCTTATACAGGGCTGAAGCTTTCTTT	CASSLYRAEAFF
TRBV5-1	-	16	-	TRBJ2-7	TGCGCCAGCAGCCCAGGGGCAACATCGACCTCCTACGAGCAGTACTTC	CASSPGATSTSYEQYF
TRBV6-5	-	16	-	TRBJ2-1	TGTGCCAGCAGTTACTCGTGGGACTTCCTGTACAATGAGCAGTTCTTC	CASSYSWDFLYNEQFF
TRBV6-6	-	14	TRBD1	TRBJ1-1	TGTGCCAGCAGCCTCGGACAGGGTAACACTGAAGCTTTCTTT	CASSLGQGNTEAFF
TRBV2	-	13	-	TRBJ1-2	TGTGCCAGCAAAAAAGACGGGAACTATGGCTACACCTTC	CASKKDGNYGYTF
TRBV9	-	15	TRBD1	TRBJ1-4	TGTGCCAGCAGCGTAGACGGGACAGGGGATGAAAAACTGTTTTTT	CASSVDGTGDEKLFF
TRBV27	-	12	-	TRBJ1-2	TGTGCCAGCATTAGGGAGGGGGATCCCGACACCTTC	CASIREGDPDTF
TRBV28	-	14	TRBD1	TRBJ1-2	TGTGCCGCAGGGGGGACGTCACCCTCCTACGGCTACACCTTC	CAAGGTSPSYGYTF
TRBV5-4	-	13	-	TRBJ2-2	TGTGCCAGCAGCCCAGCGGAGAGGGGGGAGCTGTTTTTT	CASSPAERGELFF
TRBV30	-	14	-	TRBJ1-5	TGTGCCTGGACCCAGGACAGTCGGGATCAGCCCCAGCATTTT	CAWTQDSRDQPQHF
TRBV7-2	-	13	-	TRBJ2-3	TGTGCCAGCAGGAAGGGGGGGGGAGATACGCAGTATTTT	CASRKGGGDTQYF